Listed below are T cell receptor beta chains from one sample, sequenced in a study of T cells in Graves' hyperthyroidism and ophthalmopathy. MiXCR was run by TCRdb on the multiplex PCR reads, yielding one entry per CDR3 protein. The sample contains 280,000 or so distinct CDR3 sequences, less than 30% of which appear only once. Sequenced sample: blood. The receptors derive from a man aged 35-49 years with Graves' hyperthyroidism that later progressed to Graves' ophthalmopathy. CDR3s include the opening cysteine and the closing phenylalanine or tryptophan. A D gene is named only where the DNA matches it firmly. Where a row states a size, it is once, few, many or the class of an expanded clone; other rows omit it.

CDR3nt: TGTGCCACCAGTGAGACGGGGACAGGGGGATTCGAGCAGTACTTC; CDR3aa: CATSETGTGGFEQYF; d_gene: TRBD1; j_gene: TRBJ2-7; abundance: few; v_gene: TRBV24-1
CDR3nt: TGTGCCAGCACGGCGGGACGTTACTACGAGCAGTACTTC; CDR3aa: CASTAGRYYEQYF; d_gene: -; j_gene: TRBJ2-7; abundance: -; v_gene: TRBV12-3/TRBV12-4
CDR3nt: TGTGCCAGCAGCTGGCAGGGGCGCTACAATGAGCAGTTCTTC; CDR3aa: CASSWQGRYNEQFF; d_gene: -; j_gene: TRBJ2-1; abundance: few; v_gene: TRBV13
CDR3nt: TGTGCCAGCAGTGGGGGGTTGGACACTGAAGCTTTCTTT; CDR3aa: CASSGGLDTEAFF; d_gene: -; j_gene: TRBJ1-1; abundance: -; v_gene: TRBV6-1
CDR3nt: TGCAGTGCTAGGATGCAGGGGAGCACCGGGGAGCTGTTTTTT; CDR3aa: CSARMQGSTGELFF; d_gene: -; j_gene: TRBJ2-2; abundance: many; v_gene: TRBV20-1
CDR3nt: TGTGCCAGCAGCCAGGGCAGGGAGACTGAAGCTTTCTTT; CDR3aa: CASSQGRETEAFF; d_gene: -; j_gene: TRBJ1-1; abundance: once; v_gene: TRBV7-3
CDR3nt: TGTGCCAGCAGCTTAGTTTGGGATCGAGCCTACGAGCAGTACTTC; CDR3aa: CASSLVWDRAYEQYF; d_gene: -; j_gene: TRBJ2-7; abundance: many; v_gene: TRBV11-2
CDR3nt: TGTGCCACCTACGCCCGGGCGGGGACTAATTCACCCCTCCACTTT; CDR3aa: CATYARAGTNSPLHF; d_gene: -; j_gene: TRBJ1-6; abundance: many; v_gene: TRBV2
CDR3nt: TGTGCCAGCAGCTTGAAAGAAGCAGGGGACTATGGCTACACCTTC; CDR3aa: CASSLKEAGDYGYTF; d_gene: -; j_gene: TRBJ1-2; abundance: many; v_gene: TRBV11-2
CDR3nt: TGTGCCAGCAGCTACAACAGGGATCTAGGCGGCTACACCTTC; CDR3aa: CASSYNRDLGGYTF; d_gene: -; j_gene: TRBJ1-2; abundance: many; v_gene: TRBV12-3/TRBV12-4
CDR3nt: TGTGCCAGCAGTTTAGGTTCTGGCGGGAGGGTGTCATATGGCTACACCTTC; CDR3aa: CASSLGSGGRVSYGYTF; d_gene: -; j_gene: TRBJ1-2; abundance: few; v_gene: TRBV12-3/TRBV12-4
CDR3nt: TGTGCCAGCGCGTTTAGTAACTATGGCTACACCTTC; CDR3aa: CASAFSNYGYTF; d_gene: -; j_gene: TRBJ1-2; abundance: many; v_gene: TRBV12-3/TRBV12-4
CDR3nt: TGTGCCAGCAGCTCGAGCGGGAGCATCTTGGGGGAGACCCAGTACTTC; CDR3aa: CASSSSGSILGETQYF; d_gene: TRBD2; j_gene: TRBJ2-5; abundance: -; v_gene: TRBV11-3
CDR3nt: TGTGCCAGCAGTTTATCTGGGGACTACGACACCGGGGAGCTGTTTTTT; CDR3aa: CASSLSGDYDTGELFF; d_gene: TRBD2; j_gene: TRBJ2-2; abundance: -; v_gene: TRBV27
CDR3nt: TGTGCCAGCAGCCAAGATATACAGGGATCGAATCAGCCCCAGCATTTT; CDR3aa: CASSQDIQGSNQPQHF; d_gene: -; j_gene: TRBJ1-5; abundance: once; v_gene: TRBV4-2
CDR3nt: TGTGCCACCAGCGGCCGGGACAGGGGCGGTCAGCCCCAGCATTTT; CDR3aa: CATSGRDRGGQPQHF; d_gene: TRBD1; j_gene: TRBJ1-5; abundance: many; v_gene: TRBV15
CDR3nt: TGTGCCAGCAGTTATTATGAGGTAGGGGGTGGCGAGCAGTACTTC; CDR3aa: CASSYYEVGGGEQYF; d_gene: -; j_gene: TRBJ2-7; abundance: many; v_gene: TRBV6-5
CDR3nt: TGTGCCAGCAGTTCTGGGGGACAGGTCAGCTCCTACGAGCAGTACTTC; CDR3aa: CASSSGGQVSSYEQYF; d_gene: TRBD1; j_gene: TRBJ2-7; abundance: many; v_gene: TRBV6-5
CDR3nt: TGCAGCGGCCAGGGGGCGCAGGGCTACACCTTC; CDR3aa: CSGQGAQGYTF; d_gene: TRBD1; j_gene: TRBJ1-2; abundance: many; v_gene: TRBV29-1
CDR3nt: TGTGCCAGCAGTTTATGGGGAAAGTCCGGCTACACCTTC; CDR3aa: CASSLWGKSGYTF; d_gene: -; j_gene: TRBJ1-2; abundance: many; v_gene: TRBV28
CDR3nt: TGTGCCAGCAGTTCAAGCACGAACAACATTCAGTACTTC; CDR3aa: CASSSSTNNIQYF; d_gene: -; j_gene: TRBJ2-4; abundance: many; v_gene: TRBV6-2/TRBV6-3
CDR3nt: TGTGCCAGCAGCTTAGTGATCGGGGAAACGGGAGGCTACACCTTC; CDR3aa: CASSLVIGETGGYTF; d_gene: -; j_gene: TRBJ1-2; abundance: -; v_gene: TRBV7-9
CDR3nt: TGTGCCAGCAGCTCACATACAGGGCTCCGGGAGCTGTTTTTT; CDR3aa: CASSSHTGLRELFF; d_gene: -; j_gene: TRBJ2-2; abundance: many; v_gene: TRBV6-1
CDR3nt: TGTGCCAGCAGCTTAGAAGCGGGGGGCACAGATACGCAGTATTTT; CDR3aa: CASSLEAGGTDTQYF; d_gene: TRBD2; j_gene: TRBJ2-3; abundance: -; v_gene: TRBV7-3
CDR3nt: TGTGCCAGCCAAACAACGGAGACCCAGTACTTC; CDR3aa: CASQTTETQYF; d_gene: -; j_gene: TRBJ2-5; abundance: many; v_gene: TRBV28
CDR3nt: TGCGCCAGCAGCCAAAGACTTGGGACTCCCTACAATGAGCAGTTCTTC; CDR3aa: CASSQRLGTPYNEQFF; d_gene: -; j_gene: TRBJ2-1; abundance: few; v_gene: TRBV4-1
CDR3nt: TGTGCCAGCTCACCAACGGGGACAAGCGGGGCGAACACCGGGGAGCTGTTTTTT; CDR3aa: CASSPTGTSGANTGELFF; d_gene: -; j_gene: TRBJ2-2; abundance: many; v_gene: TRBV18
CDR3nt: TGTGCCAGCAGTGACAGCACCCGACAGCCCCAGCATTTT; CDR3aa: CASSDSTRQPQHF; d_gene: -; j_gene: TRBJ1-5; abundance: -; v_gene: TRBV27
CDR3nt: TGTGCCAGCAGCTTATTTGGGGAAGAGACCCAGTACTTC; CDR3aa: CASSLFGEETQYF; d_gene: -; j_gene: TRBJ2-5; abundance: many; v_gene: TRBV7-9
CDR3nt: TGTGCCACCAGCAGAGGGACAGAAACCTACGAGCAGTACTTC; CDR3aa: CATSRGTETYEQYF; d_gene: -; j_gene: TRBJ2-7; abundance: -; v_gene: TRBV15
CDR3nt: TGTGCCACGTCCCCGACCAGGGCAAGCACTGAAGCTTTCTTT; CDR3aa: CATSPTRASTEAFF; d_gene: -; j_gene: TRBJ1-1; abundance: once; v_gene: TRBV10-3
CDR3nt: TGTGCCAGCAGCTGGCTACAGGATTCCGGGGAGCTGTTTTTT; CDR3aa: CASSWLQDSGELFF; d_gene: -; j_gene: TRBJ2-2; abundance: -; v_gene: TRBV7-8
CDR3nt: TGCAGTGCATTACTAGCGGCCCAAGAGACCCAGTACTTC; CDR3aa: CSALLAAQETQYF; d_gene: TRBD2; j_gene: TRBJ2-5; abundance: -; v_gene: TRBV20-1
CDR3nt: TGTGCCAGCAGTCAACGCCCCTACGAGCAGTACTTC; CDR3aa: CASSQRPYEQYF; d_gene: -; j_gene: TRBJ2-7; abundance: many; v_gene: TRBV12-3/TRBV12-4
CDR3nt: TGTGCCAGCAGCCGCCGCCGGACAGGGGTGCAAGAGACCCAGTACTTC; CDR3aa: CASSRRRTGVQETQYF; d_gene: TRBD1; j_gene: TRBJ2-5; abundance: many; v_gene: TRBV12-3/TRBV12-4